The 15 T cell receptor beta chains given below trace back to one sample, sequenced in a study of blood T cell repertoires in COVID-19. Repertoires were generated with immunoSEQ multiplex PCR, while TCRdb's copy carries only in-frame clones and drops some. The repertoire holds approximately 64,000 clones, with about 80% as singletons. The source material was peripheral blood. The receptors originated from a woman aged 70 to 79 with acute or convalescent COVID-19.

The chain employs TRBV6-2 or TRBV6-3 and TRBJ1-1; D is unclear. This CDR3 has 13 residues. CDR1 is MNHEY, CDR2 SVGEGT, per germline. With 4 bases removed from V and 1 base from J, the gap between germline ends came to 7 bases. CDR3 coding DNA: TGTGCCAGCAGTTTGTGGCCGAACACTGAAGCTTTCTTT. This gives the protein CASSLWPNTEAFF.

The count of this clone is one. The CDR3 DNA reads as TGTGCCAGCATCCCGGGACAGGGGGCCCATCAGCCCCAGCATTTT. This gives the protein CASIPGQGAHQPQHF. This chain connects TRBV6-5 to TRBJ1-5; 12 bases are shared with TRBD1. Germline assignment: CDR1 MNHEY and CDR2 SVGAGI. CDR3 length: 15 amino acids. J gave up 5 bases and V 7 bases, and 6 bases lay outside the gene matches.

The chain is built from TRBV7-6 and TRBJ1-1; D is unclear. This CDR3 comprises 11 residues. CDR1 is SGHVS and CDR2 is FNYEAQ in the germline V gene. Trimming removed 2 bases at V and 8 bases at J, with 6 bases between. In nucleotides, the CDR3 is TGTGCCAGCAGCTTACGGTCGGAAGCTTTCTTT. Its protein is CASSLRSEAFF.

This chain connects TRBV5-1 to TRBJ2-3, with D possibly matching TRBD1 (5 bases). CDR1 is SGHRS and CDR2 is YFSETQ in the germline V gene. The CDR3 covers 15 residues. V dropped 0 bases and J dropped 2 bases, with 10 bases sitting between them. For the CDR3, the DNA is TGCGCCAGCAGCTTGGCCCAGGGTAACACAGATACGCAGTATTTT. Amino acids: CASSLAQGNTDTQYF.

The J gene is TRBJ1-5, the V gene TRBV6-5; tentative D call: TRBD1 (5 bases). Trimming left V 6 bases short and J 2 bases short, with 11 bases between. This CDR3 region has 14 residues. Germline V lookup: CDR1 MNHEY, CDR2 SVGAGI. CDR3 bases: TGTGCCAGCAGAGGAGGAGGGGGCAATCAGCCCCAGCATTTT. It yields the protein CASRGGGGNQPQHF.

The CDR3 DNA follows: TGTGCCAGCAGCCTCGTGAACACCGGGGAGCTGTTTTTT. Its translation is CASSLVNTGELFF. The V and J genes are TRBV5-8 and TRBJ2-2, with D unclear. Germline V gene sequence: CDR1 SGHTS, CDR2 YDEGEE. Trimming took off 4 bases at V and 1 base at J, with 5 bases between the two ends. This CDR3 is 13 amino acids long. Using reference TRBV5-8 and TRBJ2-2 for the parts outside the CDR3, the full variable domain is EAGVTQSPTHLIKTRGQQATLRCSPISGHTSVYWYQQALGLGLQFLLWYDEGEERNRGNFPPRFSGRQFPNYSSELNVNALELEDSALYLCASSLVNTGELFFGEGSRLTVL.

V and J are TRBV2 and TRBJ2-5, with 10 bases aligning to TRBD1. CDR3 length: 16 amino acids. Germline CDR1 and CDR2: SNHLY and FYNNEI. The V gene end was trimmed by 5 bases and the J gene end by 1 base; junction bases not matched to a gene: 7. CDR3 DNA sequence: TGTGCCAGCAGTAGGGACAGGGGTGACTCCCAAGAGACCCAGTACTTC. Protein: CASSRDRGDSQETQYF.

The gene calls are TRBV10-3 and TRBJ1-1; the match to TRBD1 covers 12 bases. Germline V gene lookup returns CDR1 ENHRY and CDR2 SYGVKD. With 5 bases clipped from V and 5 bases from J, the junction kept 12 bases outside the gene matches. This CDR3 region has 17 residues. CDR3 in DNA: TGTGCCATCAGTTCCGGGACAGGGGGCTTCTGGAATACTGAAGCTTTCTTT. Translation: CAISSGTGGFWNTEAFF.

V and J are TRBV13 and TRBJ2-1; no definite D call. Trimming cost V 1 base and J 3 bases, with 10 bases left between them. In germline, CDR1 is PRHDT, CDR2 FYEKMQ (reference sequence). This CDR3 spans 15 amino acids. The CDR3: CASSLERSNYNEQFF. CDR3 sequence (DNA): TGTGCCAGCAGCTTAGAGAGGTCAAACTACAATGAGCAGTTCTTC.

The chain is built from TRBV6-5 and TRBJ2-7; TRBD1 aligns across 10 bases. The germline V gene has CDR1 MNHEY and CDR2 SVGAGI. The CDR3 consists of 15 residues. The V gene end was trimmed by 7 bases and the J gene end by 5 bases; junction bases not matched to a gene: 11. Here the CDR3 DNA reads TGTGCCAGCACAGACCGGGACAGGGGTCAAGACGAGCAGTACTTC. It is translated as CASTDRDRGQDEQYF.

CDR3 amino acids: CARSLGQGEGEKLFF. The CDR3 DNA reads TGTGCCAGAAGCCTGGGACAGGGCGAAGGTGAAAAACTGTTTTTT. The chain couples TRBV5-3 to TRBJ1-4; TRBD1 aligns across 9 bases. TRBV5-3 is recorded as an ORF, its role being uncertain. This CDR3 has 15 amino acids. V shed 4 bases and J 7 bases; nucleotides not matched to a gene: 8.

In DNA, the CDR3 is TGTGCCAGCTCACCCGGACAGGGATTCACGGGCTACGAGCAGTACTTC. Amino acid sequence: CASSPGQGFTGYEQYF. The V call is TRBV18, the J call TRBJ2-7; 8 positions match TRBD1. The CDR3 length is 16 residues. Germline trimming cut 3 bases from V and 3 bases from J; bases unmatched to any gene: 10. Germline CDR1 and CDR2: KGHSH and LQKENI.

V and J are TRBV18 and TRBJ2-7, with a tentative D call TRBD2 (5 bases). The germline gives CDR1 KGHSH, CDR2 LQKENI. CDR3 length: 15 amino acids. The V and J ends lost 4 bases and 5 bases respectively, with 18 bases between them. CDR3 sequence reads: CASSLSGFPADEQYF. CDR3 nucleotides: TGTGCCAGCTCACTCAGCGGCTTTCCGGCAGACGAGCAGTACTTC.

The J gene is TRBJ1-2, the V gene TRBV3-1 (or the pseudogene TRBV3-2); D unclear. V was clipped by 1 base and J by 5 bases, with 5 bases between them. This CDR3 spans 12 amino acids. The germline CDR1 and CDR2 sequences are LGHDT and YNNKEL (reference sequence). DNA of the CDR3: TGTGCCAGCAGCCAAGGTCGGTATGGCTACACCTTC. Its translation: CASSQGRYGYTF.

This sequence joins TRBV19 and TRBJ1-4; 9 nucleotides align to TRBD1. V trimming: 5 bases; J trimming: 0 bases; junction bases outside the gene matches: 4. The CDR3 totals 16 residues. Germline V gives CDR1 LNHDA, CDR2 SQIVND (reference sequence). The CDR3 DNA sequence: TGTGCCAGTAGTGGGACAGGGACCGCAACTAATGAAAAACTGTTTTTT. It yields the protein CASSGTGTATNEKLFF.